This T cell receptor beta chain was captured in a study of neurological immune-mediated disorders. This clonotype was observed at least ten times. Unsorted libraries were generated from 2 million PBMCs held at -80 degrees C. The authors made cDNA by 5'RACE with 10-nucleotide random UMIs. TCRdb recomputed calls from the 5' RACE reads with MiXCR, one row per CDR3 protein. The profile shows some 76,000 distinct CDR3 sequences, 3.2% of them singletons. The clonotype comes from a woman aged 50 to 65 with multiple sclerosis. The source material was PBMCs.

The CDR3 spells CASSFDRQGLTDTQYF. Written as DNA, the CDR3 is TGTGCCAGCAGTTTTGATCGACAGGGGCTGACAGATACGCAGTATTTT. This chain joins TRBV27 and TRBJ2-3, with 8 bases lining up with TRBD1. The CDR3 covers 16 residues. V shed 3 bases, J shed 3 bases, and the junction held 8 bases outside the gene matches. Germline V gene lookup returns CDR1 MNHEY and CDR2 SMNVEV (reference sequence).